This TCR beta chain was sequenced for a study of shared clonotypes between healthy human individuals. Germline values: CDR1 SGHRS, CDR2 YFSETQ. V gave up 5 bases and J gave up 0 bases, with 9 bases separating them. This CDR3 comprises 13 residues. Profiling relied on immunoSEQ multiplex PCR, and the TCRdb table lists in-frame clones only, not all of them. The sample gives roughly 680,000 clones, around 70% of which show up once; under 2% is in the top ten. V is TRBV5-1 and J is TRBJ2-7; D unclear. Sequencing used memory CD4+ T cells sorted from blood. Subset noted: CD45RA-negative fraction. The source is a woman under 40 in good health. The CDR3 sequence: CASSDGNSYEQYF. CDR3 DNA sequence: TGCGCCAGCAGTGACGGAAACTCCTACGAGCAGTACTTC.